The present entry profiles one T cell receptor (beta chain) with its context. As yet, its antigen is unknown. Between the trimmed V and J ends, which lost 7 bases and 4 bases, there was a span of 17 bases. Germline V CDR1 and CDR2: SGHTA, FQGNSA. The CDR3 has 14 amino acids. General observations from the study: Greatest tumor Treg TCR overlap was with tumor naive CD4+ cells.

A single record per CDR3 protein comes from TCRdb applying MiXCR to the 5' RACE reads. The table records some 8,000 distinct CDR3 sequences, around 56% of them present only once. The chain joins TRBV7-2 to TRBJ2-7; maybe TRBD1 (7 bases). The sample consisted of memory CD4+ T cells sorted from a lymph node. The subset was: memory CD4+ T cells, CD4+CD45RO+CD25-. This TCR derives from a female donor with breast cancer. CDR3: CASTPWAGGYEQYF. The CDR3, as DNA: TGTGCCAGCACTCCCTGGGCAGGGGGGTACGAGCAGTACTTC.